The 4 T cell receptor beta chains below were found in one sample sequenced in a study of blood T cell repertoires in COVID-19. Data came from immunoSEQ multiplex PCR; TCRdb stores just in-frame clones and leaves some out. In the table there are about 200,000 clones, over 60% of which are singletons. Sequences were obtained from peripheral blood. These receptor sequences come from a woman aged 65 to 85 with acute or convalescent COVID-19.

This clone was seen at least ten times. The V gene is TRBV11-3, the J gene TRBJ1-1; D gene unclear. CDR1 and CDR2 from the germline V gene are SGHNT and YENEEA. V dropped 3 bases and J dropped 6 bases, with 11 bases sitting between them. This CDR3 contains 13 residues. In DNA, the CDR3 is TGTGCCAGCAGCTTTGTTGTGTCCGCTGAAGCTTTCTTT. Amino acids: CASSFVVSAEAFF. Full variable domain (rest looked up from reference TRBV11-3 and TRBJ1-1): EAGVVQSPRYKIIEKKQPVAFWCNPISGHNTLYWYLQNLGQGPELLIRYENEEAVDDSQLPKDRFSAERLKGVDSTLKIQPAELGDSAVYLCASSFVVSAEAFFGQGTRLTVV.

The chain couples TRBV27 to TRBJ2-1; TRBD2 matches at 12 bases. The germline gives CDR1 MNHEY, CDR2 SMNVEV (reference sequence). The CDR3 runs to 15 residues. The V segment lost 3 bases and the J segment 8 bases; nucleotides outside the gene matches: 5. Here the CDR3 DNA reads TGTGCCAGCAGTTTTCTAGCGGGAGGGCCCGATGAGCAGTTCTTC. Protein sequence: CASSFLAGGPDEQFF.

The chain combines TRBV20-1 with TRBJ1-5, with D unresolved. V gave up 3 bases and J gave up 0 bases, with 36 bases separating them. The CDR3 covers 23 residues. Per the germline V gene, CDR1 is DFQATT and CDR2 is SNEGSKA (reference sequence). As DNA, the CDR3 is TGCAGTGCTAGTGGCCAACCCACCTATACTAGACTCCTTAACATGTATAGCAATCAGCCCCAGCATTTT. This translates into CSASGQPTYTRLLNMYSNQPQHF.

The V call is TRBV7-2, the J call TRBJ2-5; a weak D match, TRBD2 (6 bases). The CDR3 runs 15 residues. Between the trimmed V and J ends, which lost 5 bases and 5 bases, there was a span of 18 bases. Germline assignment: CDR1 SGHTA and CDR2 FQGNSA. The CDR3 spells CASSPRGRTEETQYF. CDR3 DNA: TGTGCCAGCAGCCCCCGGGGGAGGACCGAGGAGACCCAGTACTTC.